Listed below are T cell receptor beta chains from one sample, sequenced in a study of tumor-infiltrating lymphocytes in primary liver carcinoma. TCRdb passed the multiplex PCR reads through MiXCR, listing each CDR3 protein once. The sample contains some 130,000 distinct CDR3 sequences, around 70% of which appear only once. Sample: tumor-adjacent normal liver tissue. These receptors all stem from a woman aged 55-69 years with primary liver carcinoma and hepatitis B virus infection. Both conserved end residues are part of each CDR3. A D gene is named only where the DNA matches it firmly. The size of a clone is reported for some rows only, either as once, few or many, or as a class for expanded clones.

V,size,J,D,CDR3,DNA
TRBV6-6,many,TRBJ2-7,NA,CASSYRTGTYEQYF,TGTGCCAGCAGTTACAGGACTGGCACCTACGAGCAGTACTTC
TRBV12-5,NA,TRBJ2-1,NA,CVGGFASGAGNEQFF,TGTGTTGGTGGTTTTGCCTCGGGAGCGGGTAATGAGCAGTTCTTC
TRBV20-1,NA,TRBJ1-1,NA,CSARDGQTSEAFF,TGCAGTGCTAGAGATGGCCAAACTTCTGAAGCTTTCTTT
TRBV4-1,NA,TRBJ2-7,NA,CASSHDPLHEQYF,TGCGCCAGCAGCCACGACCCCCTCCACGAGCAGTATTTC
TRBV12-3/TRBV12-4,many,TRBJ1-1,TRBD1,CASSPRTGWKVDTEAFF,TGTGCCAGCAGTCCCCGGACAGGTTGGAAAGTAGACACTGAAGCTTTCTTT
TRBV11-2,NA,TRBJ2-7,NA,CASSPGTLGRTYEQYF,TGTGCCAGCAGCCCAGGGACCCTAGGACGAACCTACGAGCAGTACTTC
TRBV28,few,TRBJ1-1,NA,CASSLGGARTEAFF,TGTGCCAGCAGTTTAGGGGGGGCGCGCACTGAAGCTTTCTTT
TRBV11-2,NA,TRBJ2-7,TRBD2,CTSSLTSVSEQYF,TGTACCAGCAGCTTAACTAGCGTCAGCGAGCAGTACTTC
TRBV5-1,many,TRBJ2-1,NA,CASGTLQNNEQFF,TGCGCCAGTGGGACTCTCCAGAACAATGAGCAGTTCTTC
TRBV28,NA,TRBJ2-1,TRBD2,CASSFSLDWREVSNEQFF,TGTGCCAGCAGTTTTTCCCTGGATTGGCGGGAGGTCTCGAATGAGCAGTTCTTC
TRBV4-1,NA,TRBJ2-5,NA,CASSHQGCRQETQYF,TGCGCCAGCAGCCACCAAGGATGCCGACAAGAGACCCAGTACTTC
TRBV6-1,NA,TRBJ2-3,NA,CASSVSRDERTQYF,TGTGCCAGCAGTGTTTCAAGGGACGAAAGGACGCAGTATTTT
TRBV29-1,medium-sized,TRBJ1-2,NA,CSVEDPGGLDYGYTF,TGCAGCGTTGAAGATCCGGGGGGACTAGACTATGGCTACACCTTC
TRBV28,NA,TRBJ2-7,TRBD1,CASSFWGQGYEQYF,TGTGCCAGCAGTTTCTGGGGACAGGGTTACGAGCAGTACTTC
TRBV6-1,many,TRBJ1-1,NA,CASSDWRNTEAFF,TGTGCCAGCAGTGATTGGCGGAACACTGAAGCTTTCTTT
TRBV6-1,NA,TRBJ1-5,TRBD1,CLSIRQGADLRNQPQHF,TGTCTCAGCATTCGACAGGGGGCGGATCTTCGCAATCAGCCCCAGCATTTT
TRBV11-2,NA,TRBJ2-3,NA,CASSSGLAGTGTRYF,TGTGCCAGCAGCTCAGGACTAGCAGGGACAGGTACGCGGTATTTT
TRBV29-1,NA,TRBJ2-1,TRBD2,CSVADPTSVLNNEQFF,TGTAGCGTTGCAGACCCCACTAGCGTACTAAACAATGAGCAATTCTTC
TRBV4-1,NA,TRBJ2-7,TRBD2,CANSQDGRLAGEDEQYF,TGCGCCAACAGCCAAGATGGGAGATTAGCGGGAGAAGACGAGCAGTACTTC
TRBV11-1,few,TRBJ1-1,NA,CASSIQNTEAFF,TGTGCCAGCAGCATACAGAACACCGAAGCTTTCTTT
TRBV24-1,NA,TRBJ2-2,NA,CATIDLRGNTGELFF,TGTGCCACCATTGATTTGAGGGGGAACACCGGGGAGCTGTTTTTT
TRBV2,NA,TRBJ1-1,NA,CASNEGTYNTEAFF,TGTGCCAGCAATGAGGGGACATACAACACTGAAGCTTTCTTT
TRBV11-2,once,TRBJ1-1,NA,CASPGGRAITEAFF,TGTGCCAGCCCGGGGGGGAGGGCCATCACTGAAGCTTTCTTT
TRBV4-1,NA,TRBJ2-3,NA,CASSQDIETDIQYF,TGCGCCAGCAGCCAAGATATTGAGACAGATATTCAGTATTTT
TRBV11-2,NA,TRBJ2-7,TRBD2,CASSQLPPGLEGVYEQYF,TGTGCCAGCAGCCAGTTACCCCCGGGACTAGAAGGAGTCTACGAGCAGTACTTC
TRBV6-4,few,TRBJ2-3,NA,CAISPTASTDTQYF,TGTGCCATCTCGCCGACAGCGAGCACAGATACGCAGTATTTT
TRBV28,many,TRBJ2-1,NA,CASSPQWRGVNNEQFF,TGTGCCAGCAGTCCCCAGTGGAGGGGAGTCAACAATGAGCAGTTCTTC
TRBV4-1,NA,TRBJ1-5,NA,CASCHGQNQPQHF,TGTGCCAGCTGCCATGGCCAGAATCAGCCCCAGCATTTT
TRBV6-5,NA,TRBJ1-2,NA,CASSYSLRGTYGYIF,TGTGCCAGCAGTTACTCGTTGCGGGGAACCTATGGCTACATCTTC
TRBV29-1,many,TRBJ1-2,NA,CSVEANNYGYTF,TGCAGCGTTGAGGCCAACAATTATGGCTACACCTTC
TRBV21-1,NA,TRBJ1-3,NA,CASRGGHDCAGNTIYF,TGTGCCAGCAGGGGGGGACATGATTGCGCTGGAAACACCATATATTTT
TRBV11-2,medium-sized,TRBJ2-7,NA,CASSLGLVRSEVDF,TGTGCCAGCAGCTTAGGTCTCGTGCGGTCAGAAGTCGACTTC
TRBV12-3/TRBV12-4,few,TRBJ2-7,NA,CASSPGGYGQYF,TGTGCCAGCAGTCCCGGAGGCTATGGGCAGTACTTC
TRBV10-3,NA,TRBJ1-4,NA,CAISESGTNEKLFF,TGTGCCATCAGTGAGTCAGGGACTAATGAAAAACTGTTTTTT
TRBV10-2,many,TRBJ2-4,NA,CATSGAGPLAKNIQYF,TGCGCCACCTCAGGGGCAGGGCCTTTAGCCAAAAACATTCAGTACTTC
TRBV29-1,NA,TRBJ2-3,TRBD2,CNVEARSLAGVRTDTQYF,TGCAACGTTGAAGCCCGGTCCCTAGCGGGGGTACGCACAGATACTCAGTATTTT
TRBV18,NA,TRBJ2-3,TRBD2,CANSLAGAGDTQYF,TGTGCCAACTCACTAGCGGGAGCTGGGGATACGCAGTATTTT
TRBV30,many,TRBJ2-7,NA,CAWSVLSSTYEQYF,TGTGCCTGGAGTGTACTGTCCTCGACCTACGAGCAGTACTTC
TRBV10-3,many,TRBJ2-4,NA,CAISEVDSKNIQYF,TGTGCCATCAGTGAAGTAGACAGCAAAAACATTCAGTACTTC
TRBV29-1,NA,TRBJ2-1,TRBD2,CSVRAGDSFF,TGCAGCGTTCGAGCGGGAGATTCCTTCTTC
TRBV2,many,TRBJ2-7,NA,CASSNGAYEQYF,TGTGCCAGCAGTAACGGGGCCTACGAGCAGTACTTC
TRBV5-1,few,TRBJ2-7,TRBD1,CASSTGQGYEQYF,TGCGCCAGCAGCACGGGACAGGGCTACGAGCAGTACTTC
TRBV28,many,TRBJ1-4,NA,CASNPLGEFTNEKLFF,TGTGCCAGCAATCCCTTGGGGGAGTTTACTAATGAAAAACTGTTTTTT
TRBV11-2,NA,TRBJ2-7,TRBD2,CASSLDGGEVYEHYF,TGTGCCAGTAGCTTAGATGGGGGGGAGGTCTATGAGCACTACTTC
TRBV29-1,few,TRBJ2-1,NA,CSVTGLNNEQSF,TGCAGCGTTACTGGGCTTAACAATGAGCAGTCCTTC
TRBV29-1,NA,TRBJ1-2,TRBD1,CNVGPIRTGLGYGYTF,TGCAACGTTGGGCCGATTAGGACAGGACTGGGCTATGGCTACACCTTC
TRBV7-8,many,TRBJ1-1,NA,CASSWKGVTEAFF,TGTGCCAGCAGCTGGAAGGGCGTAACTGAAGCTTTCTTT
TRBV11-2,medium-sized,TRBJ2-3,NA,CASSMGLPTDTQYF,TGTGCCAGCAGCATGGGGCTTCCCACAGATACGCAGTATTTT
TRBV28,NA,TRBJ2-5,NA,CANSGTPGRETQYF,TGTGCGAACAGTGGGACTCCGGGCAGGGAGACCCAGTACTTC
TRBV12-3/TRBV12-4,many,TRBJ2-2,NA,CASSLGQPTGELFF,TGTGCCAGCAGTTTAGGGCAGCCGACCGGGGAGCTGTTTTTT